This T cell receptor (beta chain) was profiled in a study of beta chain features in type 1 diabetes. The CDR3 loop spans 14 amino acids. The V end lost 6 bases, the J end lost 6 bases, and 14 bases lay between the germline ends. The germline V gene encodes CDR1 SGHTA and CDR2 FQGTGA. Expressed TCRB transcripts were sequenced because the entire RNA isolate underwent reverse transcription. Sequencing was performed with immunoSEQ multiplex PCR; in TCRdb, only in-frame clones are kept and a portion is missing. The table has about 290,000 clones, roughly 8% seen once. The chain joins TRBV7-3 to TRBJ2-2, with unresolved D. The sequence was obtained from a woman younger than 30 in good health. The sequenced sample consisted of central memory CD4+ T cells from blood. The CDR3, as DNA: TGTGCCAGCAGTCCTAACAAGTTTGCCGGGGAGCTGTTTTTT. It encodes CASSPNKFAGELFF.